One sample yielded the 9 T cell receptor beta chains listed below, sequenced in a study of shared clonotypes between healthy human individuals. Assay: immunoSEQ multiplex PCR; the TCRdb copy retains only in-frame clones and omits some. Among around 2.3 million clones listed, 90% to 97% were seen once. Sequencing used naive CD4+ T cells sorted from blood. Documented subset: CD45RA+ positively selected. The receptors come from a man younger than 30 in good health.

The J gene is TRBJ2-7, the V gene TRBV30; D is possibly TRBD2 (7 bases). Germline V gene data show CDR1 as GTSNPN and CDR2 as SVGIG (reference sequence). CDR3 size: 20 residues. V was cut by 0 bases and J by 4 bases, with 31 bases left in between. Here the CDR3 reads CAWSVLPFSLGGARSYEQYF. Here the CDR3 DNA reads TGTGCCTGGAGTGTACTCCCCTTCTCGTTGGGGGGGGCGAGGAGTTACGAGCAGTACTTC.

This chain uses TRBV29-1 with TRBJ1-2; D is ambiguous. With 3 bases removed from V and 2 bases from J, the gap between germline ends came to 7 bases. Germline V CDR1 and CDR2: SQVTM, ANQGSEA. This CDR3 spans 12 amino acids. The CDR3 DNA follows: TGCAGCGTTGAGGCAGGAAACTATGGCTACACCTTC. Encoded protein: CSVEAGNYGYTF.

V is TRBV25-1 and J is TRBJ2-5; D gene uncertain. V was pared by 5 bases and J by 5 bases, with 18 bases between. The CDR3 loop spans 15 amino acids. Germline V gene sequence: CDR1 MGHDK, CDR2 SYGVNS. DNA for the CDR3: TGTGCCAGCAGTTTCCGGTCGCTTACAAGGGAGACCCAGTACTTC. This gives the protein CASSFRSLTRETQYF.

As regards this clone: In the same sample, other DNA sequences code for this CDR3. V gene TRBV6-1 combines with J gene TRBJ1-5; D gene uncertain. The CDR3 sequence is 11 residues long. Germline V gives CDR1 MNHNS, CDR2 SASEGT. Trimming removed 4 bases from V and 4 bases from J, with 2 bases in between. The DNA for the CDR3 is TGTGCCAGCAGTGTGAATCAGCCCCAGCATTTT. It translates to CASSVNQPQHF.

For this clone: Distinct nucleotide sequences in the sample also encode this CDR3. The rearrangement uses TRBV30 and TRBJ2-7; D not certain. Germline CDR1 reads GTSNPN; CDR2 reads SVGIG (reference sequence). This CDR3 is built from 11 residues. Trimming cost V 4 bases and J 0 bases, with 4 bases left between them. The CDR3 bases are TGTGCCTGGAAAGACTCCTACGAGCAGTACTTC. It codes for CAWKDSYEQYF.

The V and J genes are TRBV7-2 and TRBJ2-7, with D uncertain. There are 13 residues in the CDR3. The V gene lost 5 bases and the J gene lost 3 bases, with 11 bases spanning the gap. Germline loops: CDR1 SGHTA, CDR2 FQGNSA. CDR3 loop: CASSTRAFYEQYF. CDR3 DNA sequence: TGTGCCAGCAGCACTCGGGCCTTCTACGAGCAGTACTTC.

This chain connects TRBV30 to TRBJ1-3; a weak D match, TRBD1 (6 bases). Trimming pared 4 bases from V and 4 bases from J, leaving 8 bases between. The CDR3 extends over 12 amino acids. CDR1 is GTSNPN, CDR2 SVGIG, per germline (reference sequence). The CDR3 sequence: CAWTGVGNTIYF. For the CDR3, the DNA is TGTGCCTGGACAGGGGTCGGAAACACCATATATTTT.

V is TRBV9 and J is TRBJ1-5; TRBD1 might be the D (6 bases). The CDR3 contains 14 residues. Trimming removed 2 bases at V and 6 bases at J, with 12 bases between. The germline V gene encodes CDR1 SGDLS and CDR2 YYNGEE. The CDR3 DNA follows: TGTGCCAGCAGCGTCGGACAGATCGGTCAGCCCCAGCATTTT. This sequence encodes CASSVGQIGQPQHF.

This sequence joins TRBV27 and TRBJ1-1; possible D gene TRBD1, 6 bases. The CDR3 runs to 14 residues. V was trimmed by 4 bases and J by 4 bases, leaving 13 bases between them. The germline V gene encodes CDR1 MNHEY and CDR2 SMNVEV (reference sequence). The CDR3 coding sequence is TGTGCCAGCAGTTCTCCGGGGGGGCGCACTGAAGCTTTCTTT. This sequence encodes CASSSPGGRTEAFF.